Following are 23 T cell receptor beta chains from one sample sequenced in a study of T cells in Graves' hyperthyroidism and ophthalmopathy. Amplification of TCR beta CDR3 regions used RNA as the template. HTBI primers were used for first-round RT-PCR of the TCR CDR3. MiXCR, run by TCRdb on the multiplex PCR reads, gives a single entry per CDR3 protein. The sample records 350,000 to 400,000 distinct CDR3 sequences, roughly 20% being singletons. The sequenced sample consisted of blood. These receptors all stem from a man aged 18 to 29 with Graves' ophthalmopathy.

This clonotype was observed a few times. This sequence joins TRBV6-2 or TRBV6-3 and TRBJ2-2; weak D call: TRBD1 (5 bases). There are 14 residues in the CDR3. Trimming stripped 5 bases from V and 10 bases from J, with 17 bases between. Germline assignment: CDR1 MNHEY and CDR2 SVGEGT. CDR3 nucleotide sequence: TGTGCCAGCAGTCCCCCCTCAGGGAAAATGGAGCTGTTTTTT. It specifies CASSPPSGKMELFF.

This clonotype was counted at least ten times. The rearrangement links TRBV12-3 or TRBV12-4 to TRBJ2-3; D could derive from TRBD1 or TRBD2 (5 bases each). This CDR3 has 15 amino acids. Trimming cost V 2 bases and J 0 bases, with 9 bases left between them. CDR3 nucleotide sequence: TGTGCCAGCAGTTTATCATGGGGGAGCACAGATACGCAGTATTTT. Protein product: CASSLSWGSTDTQYF.

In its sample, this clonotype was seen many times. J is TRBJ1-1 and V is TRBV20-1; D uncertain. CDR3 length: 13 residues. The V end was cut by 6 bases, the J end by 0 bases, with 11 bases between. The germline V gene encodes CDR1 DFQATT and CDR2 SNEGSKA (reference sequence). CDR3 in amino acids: CSAYYGLNTEAFF. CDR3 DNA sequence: TGCAGTGCCTACTACGGGTTGAACACTGAAGCTTTCTTT.

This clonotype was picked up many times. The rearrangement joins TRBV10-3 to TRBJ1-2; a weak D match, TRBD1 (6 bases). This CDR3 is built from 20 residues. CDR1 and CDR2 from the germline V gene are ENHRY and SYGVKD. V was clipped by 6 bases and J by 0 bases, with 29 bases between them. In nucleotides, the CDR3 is TGTGCCATCAGCCTCGGGCCCTACTGGACAGAAGTCATAACTAACTATGGCTACACCTTC. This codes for CAISLGPYWTEVITNYGYTF.

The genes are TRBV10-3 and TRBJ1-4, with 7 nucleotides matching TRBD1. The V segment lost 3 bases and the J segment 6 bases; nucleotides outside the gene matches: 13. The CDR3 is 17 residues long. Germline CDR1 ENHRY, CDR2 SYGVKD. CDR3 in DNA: TGTGCCATCAGTGATGGGACAGCACTTGGAAATGATGAAAAACTGTTTTTT. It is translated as CAISDGTALGNDEKLFF.

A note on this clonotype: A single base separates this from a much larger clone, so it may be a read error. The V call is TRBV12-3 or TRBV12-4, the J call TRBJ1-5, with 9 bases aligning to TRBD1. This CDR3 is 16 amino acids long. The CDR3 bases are TGTGCCTGCAGGTTGGGACAGGGAACGGGCAATCAGCCCCAGCATTTT. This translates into CACRLGQGTGNQPQHF.

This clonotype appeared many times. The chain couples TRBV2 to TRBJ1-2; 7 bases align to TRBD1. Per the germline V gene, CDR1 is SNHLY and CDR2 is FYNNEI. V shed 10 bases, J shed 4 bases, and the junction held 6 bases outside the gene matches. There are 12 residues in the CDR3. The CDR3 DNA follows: TGTGCCACAGGGGGACAGATCTATGGCTACACCTTC. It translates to CATGGQIYGYTF.

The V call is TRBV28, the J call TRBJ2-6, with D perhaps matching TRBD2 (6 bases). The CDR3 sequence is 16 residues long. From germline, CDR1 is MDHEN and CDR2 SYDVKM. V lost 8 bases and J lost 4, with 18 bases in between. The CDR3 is CASGGWGESGANVLTF. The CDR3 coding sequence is TGTGCCAGCGGGGGGTGGGGGGAGTCGGGGGCCAACGTCCTGACTTTC.

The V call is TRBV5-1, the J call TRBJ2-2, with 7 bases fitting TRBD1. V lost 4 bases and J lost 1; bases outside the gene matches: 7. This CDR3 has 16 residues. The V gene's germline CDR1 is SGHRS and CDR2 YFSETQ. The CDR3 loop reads CASSTRQGENTGELFF. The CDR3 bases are TGCGCCAGCAGCACTCGACAGGGAGAGAACACCGGGGAGCTGTTTTTT. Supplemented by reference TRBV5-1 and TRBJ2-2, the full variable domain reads KAGVTQTPRYLIKTRGQQVTLSCSPISGHRSVSWYQQTPGQGLQFLFEYFSETQRNKGNFPGRFSGRQFSNSRSEMNVSTLELGDSALYLCASSTRQGENTGELFFGEGSRLTVL.

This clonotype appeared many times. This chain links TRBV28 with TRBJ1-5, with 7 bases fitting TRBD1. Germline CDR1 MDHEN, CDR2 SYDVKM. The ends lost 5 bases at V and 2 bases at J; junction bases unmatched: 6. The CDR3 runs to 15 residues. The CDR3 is CASSVPGTGNQPQHF. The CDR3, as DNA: TGTGCCAGCAGTGTCCCAGGGACAGGCAATCAGCCCCAGCATTTT.

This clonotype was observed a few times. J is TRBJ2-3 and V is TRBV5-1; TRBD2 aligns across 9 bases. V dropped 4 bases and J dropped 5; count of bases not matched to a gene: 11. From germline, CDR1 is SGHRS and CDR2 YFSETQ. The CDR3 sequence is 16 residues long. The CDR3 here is CASSLTGGGAVDTQYF. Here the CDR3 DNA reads TGCGCCAGCAGCCTGACGGGCGGGGGGGCCGTAGATACGCAGTATTTT.

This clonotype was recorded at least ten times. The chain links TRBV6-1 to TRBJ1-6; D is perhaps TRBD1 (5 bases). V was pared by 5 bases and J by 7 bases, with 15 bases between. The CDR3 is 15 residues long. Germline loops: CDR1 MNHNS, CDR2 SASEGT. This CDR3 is CASSLTGQENSPLHF. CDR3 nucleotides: TGTGCCAGCAGTTTGACGGGGCAGGAGAATTCACCCCTCCACTTT.

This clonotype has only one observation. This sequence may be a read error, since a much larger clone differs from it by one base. CDR3 bases: TGCAGTGCTAGAGATTACAGGGCCCCCGGGGAGCTGTTTTTT. The encoded protein is CSARDYRAPGELFF. The J gene is TRBJ2-2, the V gene TRBV20-1; perhaps TRBD1 as D (6 bases). Deletions cut 0 bases from V and 6 bases from J, with 11 bases between. The CDR3 is 14 residues long. Germline CDR1 DFQATT, CDR2 SNEGSKA (reference sequence).

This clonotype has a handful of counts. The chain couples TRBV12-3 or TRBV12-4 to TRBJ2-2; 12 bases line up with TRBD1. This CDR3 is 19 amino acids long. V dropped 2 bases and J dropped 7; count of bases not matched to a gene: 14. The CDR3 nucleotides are TGTGCCAGCAGTTTAAGGCTTATCCGGGACAGGGGGCGAGGCGGGGAGCTGTTTTTT. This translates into CASSLRLIRDRGRGGELFF.

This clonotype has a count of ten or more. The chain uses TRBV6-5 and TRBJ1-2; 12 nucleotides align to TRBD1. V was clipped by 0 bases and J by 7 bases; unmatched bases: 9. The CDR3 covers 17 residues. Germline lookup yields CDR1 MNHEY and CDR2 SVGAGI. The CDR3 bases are TGTGCCAGCAGTTACTCTATCACGGGACAGGGGGCCGTTGGCTACACCTTC. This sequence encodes CASSYSITGQGAVGYTF.

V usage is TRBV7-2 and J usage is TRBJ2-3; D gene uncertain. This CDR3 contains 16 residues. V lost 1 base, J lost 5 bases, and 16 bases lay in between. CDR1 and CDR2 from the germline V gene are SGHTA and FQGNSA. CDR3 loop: CASSLERLSVGDTQYF. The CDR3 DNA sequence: TGTGCCAGCAGCTTAGAACGGTTATCGGTTGGAGATACGCAGTATTTT.

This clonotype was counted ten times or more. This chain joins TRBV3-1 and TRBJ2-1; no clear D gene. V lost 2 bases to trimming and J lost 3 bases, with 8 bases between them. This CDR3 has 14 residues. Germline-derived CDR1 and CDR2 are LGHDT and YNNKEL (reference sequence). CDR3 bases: TGTGCCAGCAGCCAACAACAGCTCTACAATGAGCAGTTCTTC. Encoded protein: CASSQQQLYNEQFF.

CDR3 in amino acids: CASSPLASGVNQETQYF. DNA for the CDR3: TGCGCCAGCAGCCCTCTCGCTAGCGGGGTCAACCAAGAGACCCAGTACTTC. J is TRBJ2-5 and V is TRBV4-1, with TRBD2 matching 9 bases. This CDR3 spans 17 amino acids. Unmatched junction bases numbered 9, after V lost 4 bases and J lost 0 bases. The germline CDR1 and CDR2 sequences are MGHRA and YSYEKL.

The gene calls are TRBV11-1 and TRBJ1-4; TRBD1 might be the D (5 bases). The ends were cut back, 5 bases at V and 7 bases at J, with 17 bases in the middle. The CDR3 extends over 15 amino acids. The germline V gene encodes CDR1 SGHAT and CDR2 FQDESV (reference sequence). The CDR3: CASSRGLPRGEKLFF. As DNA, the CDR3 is TGTGCCAGCAGCCGGGGACTCCCAAGGGGTGAAAAACTGTTTTTT. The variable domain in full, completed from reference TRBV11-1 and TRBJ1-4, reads EAEVAQSPRYKITEKSQAVAFWCDPISGHATLYWYRQILGQGPELLVQFQDESVVDDSQLPKDRFSAERLKGVDSTLKIQPAELGDSAMYLCASSRGLPRGEKLFFGSGTQLSVL.

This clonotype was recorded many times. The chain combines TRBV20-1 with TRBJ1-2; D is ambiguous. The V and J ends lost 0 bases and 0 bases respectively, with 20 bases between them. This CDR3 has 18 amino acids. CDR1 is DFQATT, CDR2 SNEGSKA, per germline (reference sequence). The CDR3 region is CSARDTPPFPRANYGYTF. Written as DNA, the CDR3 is TGCAGTGCTAGAGATACCCCTCCTTTCCCGAGAGCTAACTATGGCTACACCTTC.

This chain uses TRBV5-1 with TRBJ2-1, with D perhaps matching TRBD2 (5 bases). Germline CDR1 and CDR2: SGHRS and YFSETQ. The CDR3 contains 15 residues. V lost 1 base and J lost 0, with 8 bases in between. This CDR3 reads CASSLQRSSYNEQFF. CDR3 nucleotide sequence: TGCGCCAGCAGCTTGCAGCGGAGCTCCTACAATGAGCAGTTCTTC.

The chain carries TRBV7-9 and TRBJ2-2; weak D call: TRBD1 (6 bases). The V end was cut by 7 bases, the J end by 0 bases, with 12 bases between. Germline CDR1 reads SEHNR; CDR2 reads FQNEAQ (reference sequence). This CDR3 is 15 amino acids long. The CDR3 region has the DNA TGTGCCAGCACGGCCGGGACAACGAACACCGGGGAGCTGTTTTTT. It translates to CASTAGTTNTGELFF.

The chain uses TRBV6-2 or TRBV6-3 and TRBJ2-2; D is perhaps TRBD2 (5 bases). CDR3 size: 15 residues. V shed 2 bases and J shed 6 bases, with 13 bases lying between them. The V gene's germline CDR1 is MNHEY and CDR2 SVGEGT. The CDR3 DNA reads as TGTGCCAGCAGTTACGGCCTGGAGGTACCCGGGGAGCTGTTTTTT. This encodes CASSYGLEVPGELFF.